This T cell receptor (beta chain) is drawn from a study of identical twins. Unique molecular identifiers were present on the cDNA, and a universal primer site came from template switching. TCRdb recomputed calls from the 5' RACE reads with MiXCR, one row per CDR3 protein. The table includes approximately 700,000 distinct CDR3 sequences, roughly 18% detected once. The CDR3 length is 14 residues. J lost 1 base, V lost 6 bases, and 6 bases had no gene match. Per the germline V gene, CDR1 is SGHRS and CDR2 is YFSETQ. This sample also belongs to another study, concerning T cells expressing NK-cell markers.

The material sequenced was PBMCs. This receptor was taken from a young woman in good health. This sequence joins TRBV5-1 and TRBJ1-1; TRBD1 aligns across 7 bases. The CDR3, as DNA: TGCGCCAGCAACTCTCAGGGGGGGAACACTGAAGCTTTCTTT. Protein product: CASNSQGGNTEAFF.